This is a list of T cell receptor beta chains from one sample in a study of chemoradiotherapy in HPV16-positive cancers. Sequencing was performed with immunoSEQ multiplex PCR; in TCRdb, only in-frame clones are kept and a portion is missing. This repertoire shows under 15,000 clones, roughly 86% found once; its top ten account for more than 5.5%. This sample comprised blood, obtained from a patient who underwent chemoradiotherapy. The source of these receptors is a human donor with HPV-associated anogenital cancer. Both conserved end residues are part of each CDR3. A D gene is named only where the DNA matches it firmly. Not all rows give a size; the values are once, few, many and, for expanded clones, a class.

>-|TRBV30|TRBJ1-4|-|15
CAWTRSGSKIEKLFF
TGTGCCTGGACCCGCTCCGGGTCTAAAATTGAAAAACTGTTTTTT
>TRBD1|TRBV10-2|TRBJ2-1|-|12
CASNRGKNEQFF
TGCGCCAGCAACAGGGGTAAGAATGAGCAGTTCTTC
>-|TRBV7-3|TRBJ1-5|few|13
CASSLRGNQPQHF
TGTGCCAGCAGCTTAAGGGGAAATCAGCCCCAGCATTTT
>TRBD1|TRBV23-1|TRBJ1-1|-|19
CASSQRRQGYGCVNTEAFF
TGCGCCAGCAGTCAACGAAGACAGGGGTATGGTTGCGTGAACACTGAAGCTTTCTTT
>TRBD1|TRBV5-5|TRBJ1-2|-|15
CASSFSQGVQIGYTF
TGTGCCAGCAGCTTCTCACAGGGGGTCCAAATCGGCTACACCTTC
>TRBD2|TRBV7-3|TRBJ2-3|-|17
CASSLGISGGAPDTQYF
TGTGCCAGCAGCTTAGGGATAAGCGGGGGGGCACCAGATACGCAGTATTTT
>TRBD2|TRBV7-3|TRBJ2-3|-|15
CASSSSGGAYDTQYF
TGTGCCAGCAGCTCTAGCGGGGGGGCCTACGATACGCAGTATTTT
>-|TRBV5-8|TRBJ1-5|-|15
CASSLGQYSNQPQHF
TGTGCCAGCAGCTTAGGACAGTATAGCAATCAGCCCCAGCATTTT
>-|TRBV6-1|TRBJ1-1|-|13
CASSFRSGDEAFF
TGTGCCAGCAGTTTTAGATCGGGGGATGAAGCTTTCTTT
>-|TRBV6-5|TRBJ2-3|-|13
CASSFRRTDTQYF
TGTGCCAGCAGTTTTCGGCGGACAGATACGCAGTATTTT
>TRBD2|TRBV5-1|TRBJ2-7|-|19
CASSRDGPGTSGGAGEQYF
TGCGCCAGCAGCCGTGACGGACCTGGGACTAGCGGGGGGGCGGGTGAGCAGTACTTC
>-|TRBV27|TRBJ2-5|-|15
CASSRLSQGRETQYF
TGTGCCAGCAGTCGTTTATCACAGGGACGAGAGACCCAGTACTTC
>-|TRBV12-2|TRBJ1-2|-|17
CASRSTGGGLINYGYTF
TGTGCAAGTCGCTCCACTGGGGGGGGACTGATTAACTATGGCTACACCTTC
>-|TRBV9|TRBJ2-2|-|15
CASSVAGENTGELFF
TGTGCCAGCAGCGTAGCGGGGGAGAACACCGGGGAGCTGTTTTTT
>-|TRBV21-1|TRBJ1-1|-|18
CASSKAQPYRDKNTEAFF
TGTGCCAGCAGCAAAGCCCAGCCGTACCGCGACAAGAACACTGAAGCTTTCTTT
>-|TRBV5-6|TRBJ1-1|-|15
CASNVLGGEYTEAFF
TGTGCCAGCAACGTGCTAGGGGGGGAGTACACTGAAGCTTTCTTT
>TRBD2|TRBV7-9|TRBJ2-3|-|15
CASSLLAVSTDTQYF
TGTGCCAGCAGCCTCCTAGCGGTTAGCACAGATACGCAGTATTTT
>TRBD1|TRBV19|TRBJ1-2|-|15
CASSTAPDRGGGYTF
TGTGCCAGTAGTACCGCCCCGGACAGGGGAGGTGGCTACACCTTC
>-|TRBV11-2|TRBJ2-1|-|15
CASSLGWVSYNEQFF
TGTGCCAGCAGCTTGGGGTGGGTATCCTACAATGAGCAGTTCTTC
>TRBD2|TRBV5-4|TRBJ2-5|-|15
CASSLSSGGGQTQYF
TGTGCCAGCAGCTTGTCTAGCGGGGGGGGGCAGACCCAGTACTTC
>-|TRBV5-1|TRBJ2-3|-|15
CASSLYAASTDTQYF
TGCGCCAGCAGCTTGTATGCGGCAAGCACAGATACGCAGTATTTT
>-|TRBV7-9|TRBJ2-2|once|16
CASSFRGRLNTGELFF
TGTGCCAGCAGCTTTCGTGGGCGATTGAACACCGGGGAGCTGTTTTTT
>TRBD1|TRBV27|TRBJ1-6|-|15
CASSPRTGRNSPLHF
TGTGCCAGCAGTCCGCGGACAGGGAGGAATTCACCCCTCCACTTT
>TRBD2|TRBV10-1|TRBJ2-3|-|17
CASSRTSGGRYTDTQYF
TGCGCCAGCAGCCGGACTAGCGGGGGGCGATATACAGATACGCAGTATTTT
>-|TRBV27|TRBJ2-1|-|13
CASSGASYNEQFF
TGTGCCAGCAGCGGGGCCTCCTACAATGAGCAGTTCTTC
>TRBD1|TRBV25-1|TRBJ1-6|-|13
CASHRGWNSPLHF
TGTGCCAGCCACAGGGGGTGGAATTCACCCCTCCACTTT
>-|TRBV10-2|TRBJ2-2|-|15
CASSIPRGGSGELFF
TGCGCCAGCAGTATTCCCAGGGGGGGTTCCGGGGAGCTGTTTTTT
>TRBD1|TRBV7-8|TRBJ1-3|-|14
CASRRQGSGNTIYF
TGTGCCAGCAGGAGACAGGGGTCTGGAAACACCATATATTTT
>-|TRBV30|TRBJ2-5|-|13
CAWSVGQRETQYF
TGTGCCTGGAGTGTCGGACAGAGGGAGACCCAGTACTTC
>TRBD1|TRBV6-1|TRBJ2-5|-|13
CASRKGAFETQYF
TGTGCCAGCAGAAAGGGGGCTTTTGAGACCCAGTACTTC
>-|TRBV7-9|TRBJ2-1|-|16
CASSLGGTLYYNEQFF
TGTGCCAGCAGCTTAGGAGGTACTCTATACTACAATGAGCAGTTCTTC